This T cell receptor (beta chain) was captured by sequencing in a study of a mutant IDH1 vaccine in newly diagnosed glioma. The protocol was immunoSEQ multiplex PCR, while the TCRdb copy is restricted to in-frame clones and leaves out a portion. The sample has about 88,000 clones, roughly 87% seen once. Time point: baseline, week 1 (first vaccination visit). Treatment given: pre-vaccination baseline after standard-of-care therapy. CDR3 size: 15 residues. V gave up 2 bases and J gave up 8 bases, with 13 bases separating them. Germline CDR1 and CDR2: MGHRA and YSYEKL. This rearrangement joins TRBV4-1 to TRBJ1-6; D not resolved. The source was PBMCs, collected from a glioma patient treated with radiotherapy, temozolomide or both. This TCR came from a middle-aged man with glioma. Some clones in this sample may be carry-over from other donors' samples. CDR3 in amino acids: CASSQTFAAYSPLHF. DNA of the CDR3: TGCGCCAGCAGCCAAACCTTCGCAGCCTATTCACCCCTCCACTTT.